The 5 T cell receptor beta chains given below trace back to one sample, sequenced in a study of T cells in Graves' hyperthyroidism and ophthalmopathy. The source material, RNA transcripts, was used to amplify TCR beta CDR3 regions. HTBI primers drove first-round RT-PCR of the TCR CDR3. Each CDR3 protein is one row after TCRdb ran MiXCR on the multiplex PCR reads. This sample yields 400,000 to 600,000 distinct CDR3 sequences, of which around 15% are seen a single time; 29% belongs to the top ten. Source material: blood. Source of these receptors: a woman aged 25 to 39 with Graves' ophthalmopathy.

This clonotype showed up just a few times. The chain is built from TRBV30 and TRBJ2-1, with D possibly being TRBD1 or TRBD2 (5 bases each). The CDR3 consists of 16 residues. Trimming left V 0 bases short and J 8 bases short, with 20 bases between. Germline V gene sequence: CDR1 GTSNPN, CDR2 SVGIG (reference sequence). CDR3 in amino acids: CAWSVGAGTPGDEQFF. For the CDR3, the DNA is TGTGCCTGGAGTGTAGGAGCCGGGACCCCCGGGGATGAGCAGTTCTTC.

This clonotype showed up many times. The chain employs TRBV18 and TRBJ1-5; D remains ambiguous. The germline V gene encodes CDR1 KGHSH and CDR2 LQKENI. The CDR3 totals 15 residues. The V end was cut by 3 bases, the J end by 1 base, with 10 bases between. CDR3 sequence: CASSPSQLSNQPQHF. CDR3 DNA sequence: TGTGCCAGCTCACCTTCCCAACTAAGCAATCAGCCCCAGCATTTT.

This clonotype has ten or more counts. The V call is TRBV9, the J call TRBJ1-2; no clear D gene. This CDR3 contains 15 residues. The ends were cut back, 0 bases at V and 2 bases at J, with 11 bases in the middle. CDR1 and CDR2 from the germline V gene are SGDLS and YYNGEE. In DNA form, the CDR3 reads TGTGCCAGCAGCGTAGTGGCAGGTACCAACTATGGCTACACCTTC. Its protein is CASSVVAGTNYGYTF.

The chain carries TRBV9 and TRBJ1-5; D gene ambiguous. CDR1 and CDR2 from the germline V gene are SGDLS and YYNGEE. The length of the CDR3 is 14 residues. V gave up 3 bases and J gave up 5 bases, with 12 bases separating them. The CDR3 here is CASSAPPGDQPQHF. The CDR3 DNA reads TGTGCCAGCAGCGCCCCGCCTGGGGATCAGCCCCAGCATTTT.

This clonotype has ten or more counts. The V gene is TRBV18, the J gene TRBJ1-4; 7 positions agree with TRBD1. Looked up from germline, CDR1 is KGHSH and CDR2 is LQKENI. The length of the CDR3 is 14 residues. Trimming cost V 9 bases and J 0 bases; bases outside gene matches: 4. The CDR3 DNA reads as TGTGCCAGTCGCACAGGGGCAACTAATGAAAAACTGTTTTTT. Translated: CASRTGATNEKLFF. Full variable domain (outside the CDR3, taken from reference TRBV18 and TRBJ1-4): NAGVMQNPRHLVRRRGQEARLRCSPMKGHSHVYWYRQLPEEGLKFMVYLQKENIIDESGMPKERFSAEFPKEGPSILRIQQVVRGDSAAYFCASRTGATNEKLFFGSGTQLSVL.